This TCR beta chain originates from a study of OX40 agonist ivuxolimab in advanced cancers. Across the study: Every 2 weeks, ivuxolimab was infused into the patients intravenously at between 0.01 and 10 mg/kg. A mean age of roughly 66 years, range about 20 to 90, was recorded, and about 83% were male. Of the participants, 40% had some prior anti-PD-1, anti-PD-L1 or anti-CTLA-4 therapy, which was allowed. Broader study findings: The average count of expanded clones was higher among CD8+ T cells than among CD4+.

Some clones are missing from TCRdb's copy, which holds only in-frame ones; the method was immunoSEQ multiplex PCR. The sample records about 66,000 clones, about four fifths being singletons. From germline, CDR1 is SGHNT and CDR2 YYREEE (reference sequence). This CDR3 has 17 residues. After removal of 3 bases from V and 1 base from J, the junction contained 9 bases not matched to a gene. About this clone: Its antigen is not identified.

The clonotype comes from an adult with an advanced solid tumor such as melanoma, head and neck, liver or kidney cancer. V gene TRBV5-4 combines with J gene TRBJ2-2; 7 nucleotides match TRBD1. Material: CD4+ or CD8+ T cells sorted from blood, obtained in a trial of the OX40 agonist ivuxolimab. The CDR3 loop reads CASSSAKQGRNTGELFF. The CDR3, as DNA: TGTGCCAGCAGCTCGGCGAAACAGGGGCGGAACACCGGGGAGCTGTTTTTT.